This entry lists 9 T cell receptor beta chains sequenced from one sample in a study of blood T cell repertoires in COVID-19. TCRdb's copy holds only in-frame clones and misses some; the assay was immunoSEQ multiplex PCR. The sample records roughly 260,000 clones, under 90% being singletons. The sample was PBMCs or T cells enriched from blood (not recorded which). All receptors derive from a woman aged 40-49 years who had been exposed to COVID-19.

There are a few counts of this clone. The chain is built from TRBV27 and TRBJ2-3; TRBD1 might be the D (5 bases). The CDR3 length is 16 residues. V was trimmed by 6 bases and J by 3 bases, leaving 19 bases between them. In germline, CDR1 is MNHEY, CDR2 SMNVEV (reference sequence). Written as DNA, the CDR3 is TGTGCCAGCAGCCTACAGGACCCTTTTGGAACAGATACGCAGTATTTT. It yields the protein CASSLQDPFGTDTQYF.

In its sample, this clone was seen once. The chain has TRBV19 and TRBJ2-7, with TRBD1 matching over 7 bases. J gave up 2 bases and V 5 bases, and 9 bases lay outside the gene matches. CDR1 is LNHDA, CDR2 SQIVND, per germline (reference sequence). This CDR3 contains 15 residues. In DNA form, the CDR3 reads TGTGCCAGTAGTGTTGGAACGGGACAGACCTACGAGCAGTACTTC. Amino acid sequence: CASSVGTGQTYEQYF. Together with reference TRBV19 and TRBJ2-7, the CDR3 gives the full variable domain: DGGITQSPKYLFRKEGQNVTLSCEQNLNHDAMYWYRQDPGQGLRLIYYSQIVNDFQKGDIAEGYSVSREKKESFPLTVTSAQKNPTAFYLCASSVGTGQTYEQYFGPGTRLTVT.

This clone has just one count. The chain employs TRBV28 and TRBJ2-7, with 8 bases lining up with TRBD2. This CDR3 spans 15 amino acids. Germline V gives CDR1 MDHEN, CDR2 SYDVKM. V lost 6 bases to trimming and J lost 2 bases; unmatched junction nucleotides: 9. CDR3 region: CASRAPGGGTYEQYF. The CDR3 DNA follows: TGTGCCAGCAGGGCCCCCGGCGGGGGGACCTACGAGCAGTACTTC.

About this clone: Other DNA sequences of this sample code for an identical CDR3. The chain has TRBV18 and TRBJ2-2; TRBD1 is a possible D gene (6 bases). Trimming stripped 3 bases from V and 1 base from J, with 9 bases between. Germline V gene sequence: CDR1 KGHSH, CDR2 LQKENI. The CDR3 consists of 15 residues. DNA of the CDR3: TGTGCCAGCTCACCGGACAGAAAGAACACCGGGGAGCTGTTTTTT. It encodes CASSPDRKNTGELFF.

V gene TRBV5-1 combines with J gene TRBJ1-4, with a weak D call TRBD1 (6 bases). The CDR3 consists of 13 residues. V lost 6 bases to trimming and J lost 4 bases, with 10 bases between them. Looked up from germline, CDR1 is SGHRS and CDR2 is YFSETQ. This CDR3 reads CASTGHLNEKLFF. Written as DNA, the CDR3 is TGCGCCAGCACGGGACACCTTAATGAAAAACTGTTTTTT.

This clone was detected many times. Other DNA sequences within the sample encode an identical CDR3. The CDR3 protein is CASSLGGGGTEAFF. CDR3 nucleotide sequence: TGTGCCAGCAGCTTAGGTGGGGGGGGCACTGAAGCTTTCTTT. The chain is built from TRBV7-2 and TRBJ1-1, with TRBD1 as a possible D gene (5 bases). The CDR3 is made up of 14 amino acids. The V gene's germline CDR1 is SGHTA and CDR2 FQGNSA. V was pared by 1 base and J by 4 bases, with 10 bases between. The whole variable domain, remainder taken from reference TRBV7-2 and TRBJ1-1, is GAGVSQSPSNKVTEKGKDVELRCDPISGHTALYWYRQSLGQGLEFLIYFQGNSAPDKSGLPSDRFSAERTGGSVSTLTIQRTQQEDSAVYLCASSLGGGGTEAFFGQGTRLTVV.

The table lists this clone with many counts. The chain employs TRBV4-1 and TRBJ1-2; 9 nucleotides align to TRBD1. V shed 6 bases and J 2 bases; nucleotides not matched to a gene: 7. The CDR3 loop spans 15 amino acids. CDR1 MGHRA and CDR2 YSYEKL come from the germline V gene. This CDR3 is CASSPGTGKNYGYTF. Written as DNA, the CDR3 is TGCGCCAGCAGTCCCGGGACAGGGAAGAACTATGGCTACACCTTC.

The chain is built from TRBV6-5 and TRBJ1-2, with D tentatively TRBD1 (6 bases). The CDR3 contains 12 residues. Germline V lookup: CDR1 MNHEY, CDR2 SVGAGI. V lost 10 bases to trimming and J lost 1 base, with 10 bases between them. CDR3 in DNA: TGTGCCACCGCACAGGGTAACTATGGCTACACCTTC. Protein: CATAQGNYGYTF.

This rearrangement joins TRBV7-2 to TRBJ2-3, with TRBD1 matching over 7 bases. Germline V gene lookup returns CDR1 SGHTA and CDR2 FQGNSA. The CDR3 totals 15 residues. J gave up 4 bases and V 5 bases, and 9 bases lay outside the gene matches. As DNA, the CDR3 is TGTGCCAGCAGCCCCCGACAGGGTGGGCCAGATACGCAGTATTTT. The encoded protein is CASSPRQGGPDTQYF.